One and the same sample provided the 8 T cell receptor beta chains below, sequenced in a study of CD8+ T cells in alopecia areata. The authors extracted RNA and reverse transcribed it into cDNA as the sequencing template. TCRdb's table, derived via immunoSEQ multiplex PCR, lists solely in-frame clones and lacks some. The table lists about 120,000 clones, less than 80% of them singletons. The specimen was CD4+ T cells sorted from blood. Receptor source: a human donor in good health.

The CDR3 is CATSRGRASYNEQFF. The CDR3 nucleotides are TGTGCCACCAGCAGAGGGAGGGCGTCCTACAATGAGCAGTTCTTC. The chain employs TRBV15 and TRBJ2-1, with a tentative D call TRBD2 (6 bases). Germline V CDR1 and CDR2: LNHNV, YYDKDF (reference sequence). The CDR3 sequence is 15 residues long. Trimming took 1 base from V and 1 from J, leaving 8 bases between them.

This clone was seen a single time. The chain uses TRBV29-1 and TRBJ2-6; D gene unclear. There are 13 residues in the CDR3. Germline CDR1 reads SQVTM; CDR2 reads ANQGSEA. The ends were cut back, 2 bases at V and 0 bases at J, with 2 bases in the middle. The CDR3 coding sequence is TGCAGCGTTGAAAGCTCTGGGGCCAACGTCCTGACTTTC. Translation: CSVESSGANVLTF.

This chain joins TRBV29-1 and TRBJ2-7, with 8 bases aligning to TRBD1. The CDR3 is made up of 14 amino acids. CDR1 and CDR2 (germline): SQVTM, ANQGSEA. V gave up 4 bases and J gave up 0 bases; unmatched junction bases: 5. This CDR3 is CSVGGDRTSYEQYF. Written as DNA, the CDR3 is TGCAGCGTTGGGGGGGACAGGACCTCCTACGAGCAGTACTTC.

V and J are TRBV30 and TRBJ2-1; 11 bases are shared with TRBD2. The CDR3 runs to 14 residues. Germline lookup yields CDR1 GTSNPN and CDR2 SVGIG (reference sequence). V shed 2 bases and J 7 bases; nucleotides not matched to a gene: 4. Here the CDR3 reads CAWSILAGGNEQFF. The CDR3 DNA sequence: TGTGCCTGGAGTATTCTAGCGGGGGGAAATGAGCAGTTCTTC.

This chain joins TRBV27 and TRBJ2-7; possible D gene TRBD2, 6 bases. V lost 6 bases and J 5 bases, leaving 17 bases between the germline ends. The germline V gene encodes CDR1 MNHEY and CDR2 SMNVEV (reference sequence). The CDR3 runs to 14 residues. The CDR3 region is CASSRGQRTNEQYF. The CDR3 DNA reads TGTGCCAGCAGCCGAGGACAACGGACTAACGAGCAGTACTTC.

The J gene is TRBJ2-1, the V gene TRBV5-1; tentatively, D is TRBD2 (7 bases). The germline V gene encodes CDR1 SGHRS and CDR2 YFSETQ. The CDR3 runs 14 residues. Trimming shortened V by 2 bases and J by 9 bases, and 15 bases separated the two germline ends. The CDR3, as DNA: TGCGCCAGCAGCTTTACGGGGGGCTCTGGTGAGCAGTTCTTC. It codes for CASSFTGGSGEQFF.

The chain joins TRBV29-1 to TRBJ1-2; maybe TRBD1 (5 bases). This CDR3 is 9 amino acids long. Germline V gives CDR1 SQVTM, CDR2 ANQGSEA. V was cut by 8 bases and J by 9 bases, with 10 bases left in between. CDR3 protein: CSTQDSYTF. The CDR3 bases are TGCAGCACCCAGGACAGCTACACCTTC.

This clone was seen only a few times. This chain connects TRBV7-8 to TRBJ1-2; perhaps TRBD1 as D (6 bases). Trimming pared 1 base from V and 0 bases from J, leaving 9 bases between. The CDR3 is made up of 15 amino acids. CDR1 is SGHVS and CDR2 is FQNEAQ in the germline V gene. CDR3 in amino acids: CASSLGGTTNYGYTF. The CDR3 nucleotides are TGTGCCAGCAGCTTAGGCGGGACAACTAACTATGGCTACACCTTC.